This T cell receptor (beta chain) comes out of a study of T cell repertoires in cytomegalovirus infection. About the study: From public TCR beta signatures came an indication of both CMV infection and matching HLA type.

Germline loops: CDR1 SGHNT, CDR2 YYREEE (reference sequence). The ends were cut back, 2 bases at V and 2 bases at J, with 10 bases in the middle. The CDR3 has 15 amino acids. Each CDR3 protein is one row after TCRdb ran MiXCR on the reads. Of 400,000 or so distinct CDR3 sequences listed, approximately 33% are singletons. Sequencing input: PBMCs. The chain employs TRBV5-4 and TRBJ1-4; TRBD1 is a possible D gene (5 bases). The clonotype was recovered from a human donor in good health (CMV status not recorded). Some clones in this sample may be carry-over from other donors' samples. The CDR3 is CASSFGTNTNEKLFF. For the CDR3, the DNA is TGTGCCAGCAGCTTCGGGACCAACACTAATGAAAAACTGTTTTTT.